A selection of T cell receptor beta chains follows, all from one sample in a study of regulatory T cells in long-lasting Graves disease. TCRdb re-called the multiplex PCR reads with MiXCR, one entry per CDR3 protein. The sample has about 420,000 distinct CDR3 sequences; about 25% are singletons. This sample comprised peripheral blood mononuclear cells (PBMCs), obtained when the disease was refractory, from a patient treated with antithyroid drugs. The source is a female donor with Graves disease. CDR3s include the opening cysteine and the closing phenylalanine or tryptophan. Fields, in order: clone size, V gene, D gene, J gene, CDR3 DNA, CDR3 protein. D genes are given only for firm matches. Expanded clones are given a class, and other clones once, few, many or no size at all.

clone size: many
V gene: TRBV6-1
D gene: TRBD2
J gene: TRBJ2-7
CDR3 DNA: TGTGCCAGCAGTCCGGGAGGGTTTGAGGGCGAGCAGTACTTC
CDR3 protein: CASSPGGFEGEQYF

clone size: NA
V gene: TRBV20-1
D gene: NA
J gene: TRBJ2-1
CDR3 DNA: TGCAGTGCTAGAAGCGGTCAGTCCTACAATGAGCAGTTCTTC
CDR3 protein: CSARSGQSYNEQFF

clone size: many
V gene: TRBV7-3
D gene: NA
J gene: TRBJ2-7
CDR3 DNA: TGTGCCAGCAGCTTTACCGGGGACGGCGAGCAGTACTTC
CDR3 protein: CASSFTGDGEQYF

clone size: NA
V gene: TRBV4-1
D gene: TRBD2
J gene: TRBJ2-7
CDR3 DNA: TGCGCCAGCAGCCAAGATCGAACTAGCGGCTCCTACGAGCAGTACTTC
CDR3 protein: CASSQDRTSGSYEQYF

clone size: NA
V gene: TRBV9
D gene: TRBD1
J gene: TRBJ2-7
CDR3 DNA: TGTGCCAGCAGCCCACGTACCCCCGGGACAGGTTTAGGCGAGCAGTACTTC
CDR3 protein: CASSPRTPGTGLGEQYF

clone size: NA
V gene: TRBV5-1
D gene: TRBD1
J gene: TRBJ2-1
CDR3 DNA: TGCGCCAGCAGGGGACAGGGGAGGCCGAACAATGAGCAGTTCTTC
CDR3 protein: CASRGQGRPNNEQFF

clone size: many
V gene: TRBV28
D gene: NA
J gene: TRBJ2-1
CDR3 DNA: TGTGCCAGCAGTTTGGTAGGATACAATGAGCAGTTCTTC
CDR3 protein: CASSLVGYNEQFF

clone size: NA
V gene: TRBV5-1
D gene: NA
J gene: TRBJ2-4
CDR3 DNA: TGCGCCAGCAGCTTTAGCTCGGAGTACTTC
CDR3 protein: CASSFSSEYF

clone size: NA
V gene: TRBV20-1
D gene: NA
J gene: TRBJ1-2
CDR3 DNA: TGCAGTGCTAATAGGGAGGGGGAGGGAGGCTACACCTTC
CDR3 protein: CSANREGEGGYTF

clone size: few
V gene: TRBV5-1
D gene: NA
J gene: TRBJ1-1
CDR3 DNA: TGCGCCAGCAGGGAACAGAGAATGAACACTGAAGCTTTCTTT
CDR3 protein: CASREQRMNTEAFF

clone size: NA
V gene: TRBV20-1
D gene: NA
J gene: TRBJ2-1
CDR3 DNA: TGCAGTGCTAGAGCCTATACGGGGGAGGCCTACAATGAGCAGTTCTTC
CDR3 protein: CSARAYTGEAYNEQFF

clone size: many
V gene: TRBV2
D gene: TRBD1
J gene: TRBJ2-7
CDR3 DNA: TGTGCCAGCACCGGGACAGGGGAGGACGAGCAGTACTTC
CDR3 protein: CASTGTGEDEQYF

clone size: NA
V gene: TRBV2
D gene: NA
J gene: TRBJ2-6
CDR3 DNA: TGTGCCAGCAGTTTCTCGGCTAGCTCTGGGGCCAACGTCCTGACTTTC
CDR3 protein: CASSFSASSGANVLTF

clone size: NA
V gene: TRBV12-3/TRBV12-4
D gene: NA
J gene: TRBJ1-5
CDR3 DNA: TGTGCCAGCAGTTTCCGGGACACCAATCAGCCCCAGCATTTT
CDR3 protein: CASSFRDTNQPQHF

clone size: NA
V gene: TRBV4-3
D gene: NA
J gene: TRBJ2-7
CDR3 DNA: TGCGCCAGCAGCCAAGGGGGGAGCGCCGCCTACGAGCAGTACTTC
CDR3 protein: CASSQGGSAAYEQYF

clone size: many
V gene: TRBV27
D gene: NA
J gene: TRBJ2-7
CDR3 DNA: TGTGCCAGCAGTTTATCGTCAGTCTACGAGCAGTACTTC
CDR3 protein: CASSLSSVYEQYF

clone size: NA
V gene: TRBV7-9
D gene: NA
J gene: TRBJ1-5
CDR3 DNA: TGTGCCAGCAGCTTGAGTACAGCAAATCAGCCCCAGCATTTT
CDR3 protein: CASSLSTANQPQHF

clone size: many
V gene: TRBV9
D gene: NA
J gene: TRBJ2-7
CDR3 DNA: TGTGCCAGCAGCTTCCGACACGAGAGCTACGAGCAGTACTTC
CDR3 protein: CASSFRHESYEQYF

clone size: NA
V gene: TRBV7-9
D gene: NA
J gene: TRBJ1-2
CDR3 DNA: TGTGCCAGCAGCTTTAGCCGACACTATGGCTACACCTTC
CDR3 protein: CASSFSRHYGYTF

clone size: few
V gene: TRBV3-1
D gene: NA
J gene: TRBJ1-2
CDR3 DNA: TGTGCCAGCAGCCAAGCGGGGGCTAATGGTGGCTACACCTTC
CDR3 protein: CASSQAGANGGYTF

clone size: NA
V gene: TRBV29-1
D gene: NA
J gene: TRBJ2-5
CDR3 DNA: TGCAGCCAACAGGGGGAGGGAGAGACCCAGTACTTC
CDR3 protein: CSQQGEGETQYF

clone size: few
V gene: TRBV24-1
D gene: TRBD2
J gene: TRBJ2-5
CDR3 DNA: TGTGCCACCAGTGACCCGCTCGGGGGGGGATCACAAGAGACCCAGTACTTC
CDR3 protein: CATSDPLGGGSQETQYF

clone size: many
V gene: TRBV28
D gene: TRBD1
J gene: TRBJ2-7
CDR3 DNA: TGTGCCAGCAGTGCCAAGGGGGCCACCACAAAGTACTTC
CDR3 protein: CASSAKGATTKYF

clone size: NA
V gene: TRBV7-8
D gene: NA
J gene: TRBJ1-5
CDR3 DNA: TGTGCCAGCAGCCTCTGGACGGAGTATAGCAATCAGCCCCAGCATTTT
CDR3 protein: CASSLWTEYSNQPQHF

clone size: few
V gene: TRBV30
D gene: TRBD2
J gene: TRBJ2-5
CDR3 DNA: TGTGCCTGGAGTCCGAGCAGCGGGACTGGGACCCAGTACTTC
CDR3 protein: CAWSPSSGTGTQYF

clone size: NA
V gene: TRBV29-1
D gene: NA
J gene: TRBJ2-3
CDR3 DNA: TGCAGCGTTAGACAGGAAGGGGATACGCAGTATTTT
CDR3 protein: CSVRQEGDTQYF

clone size: NA
V gene: TRBV19
D gene: NA
J gene: TRBJ1-5
CDR3 DNA: TGTGCCAGTAGTAAGGGGGTGAATCAGCCCCAGCATTTT
CDR3 protein: CASSKGVNQPQHF